The 16 T cell receptor beta chains below all came from one sample that was sequenced in a study of OX40 agonist ivuxolimab in advanced cancers. Only in-frame clones appear in the TCRdb table, and some are missing; sequencing was by immunoSEQ multiplex PCR. This table holds 81,000 or so clones, 85% to 90% found once. The sequencing here drew on CD4+ or CD8+ T cells sorted from blood, taken in a trial of the OX40 agonist ivuxolimab. The receptors come from an adult with an advanced solid tumor such as melanoma, head and neck, liver or kidney cancer.

The J gene is TRBJ1-1, the V gene TRBV6-6, with no clear D. The CDR3 spans 12 residues. V shed 6 bases and J shed 1 base, with 6 bases lying between them. The V gene's germline CDR1 is MNHNY and CDR2 SVGAGI (reference sequence). CDR3 sequence (DNA): TGTGCCAGCAGCCGGGGGAACACTGAAGCTTTCTTT. It codes for CASSRGNTEAFF.

J is TRBJ2-1 and V is TRBV7-3, with D hard to call. Germline CDR1 and CDR2: SGHTA and FQGTGA. Between the trimmed V and J ends, which lost 5 bases and 6 bases, there was a span of 11 bases. CDR3 length: 13 amino acids. The CDR3 protein is CASSPQPGNEQFF. CDR3 in DNA: TGTGCCAGCAGCCCCCAACCGGGCAATGAGCAGTTCTTC.

The V gene is TRBV5-5, the J gene TRBJ2-5, with 8 bases identical to TRBD2. Trimming at V came to 3 bases and at J to 5 bases, leaving 6 bases not matched to a gene. Germline CDR1 SGHKS, CDR2 YYEKEE (reference sequence). The CDR3 length is 14 residues. This CDR3 reads CASSSGGDRETQYF. The DNA for the CDR3 is TGTGCCAGCAGCTCCGGGGGGGATCGGGAGACCCAGTACTTC.

The chain recombines TRBV21-1 with TRBJ2-1; TRBD2 is the table's D call and was not checked against the DNA. TRBV21-1 constitutes a pseudogene. The CDR3 is made up of 17 amino acids. In nucleotides, the CDR3 is TGTGCCAGCAGTAAAAGAGCTTTACACGGACTTATCAATGAGCAGTTCTTC. Protein: CASSKRALHGLINEQFF.

V gene TRBV28 combines with J gene TRBJ2-2, with D perhaps assigned TRBD1 or TRBD2 (5 bases each). CDR1 is MDHEN and CDR2 is SYDVKM in the germline V gene. V was cut by 4 bases and J by 1 base, with 13 bases left in between. The CDR3 runs to 16 residues. The CDR3 DNA follows: TGTGCCAGCAGTTATTTCGGGACGGGGAACACCGGGGAGCTGTTTTTT. Amino acids: CASSYFGTGNTGELFF.

This chain links TRBV5-1 with TRBJ1-2; D gene ambiguous. Germline loops: CDR1 SGHRS, CDR2 YFSETQ. This CDR3 has 14 residues. Trimming removed 0 bases at V and 3 bases at J, with 9 bases between. The chain's CDR3 is CASSLERAYYGYTF. CDR3 DNA sequence: TGCGCCAGCAGCTTGGAGCGAGCCTACTATGGCTACACCTTC.

The chain couples TRBV11-3 to TRBJ2-5; tentatively, D is TRBD1 (5 bases). Germline V gene data show CDR1 as SGHNT and CDR2 as YENEEA. Trimming took 5 bases from V and 5 from J, leaving 18 bases between them. The CDR3 is made up of 15 amino acids. CDR3 sequence (DNA): TGTGCCAGCAGCGACCGCCAGGGTTTAGGCGAGACCCAGTACTTC. Amino acid sequence: CASSDRQGLGETQYF. The complete variable domain, with remaining parts taken from reference TRBV11-3 and TRBJ2-5, reads EAGVVQSPRYKIIEKKQPVAFWCNPISGHNTLYWYLQNLGQGPELLIRYENEEAVDDSQLPKDRFSAERLKGVDSTLKIQPAELGDSAVYLCASSDRQGLGETQYFGPGTRLLVL.

The V gene is TRBV5-6, the J gene TRBJ1-2, with 7 nucleotides matching TRBD1. Germline V CDR1 and CDR2: SGHDT, YYEEEE. The CDR3 runs 14 residues. Losses at the gene ends were 0 bases for V and 8 bases for J; bases not matched to a gene: 7. CDR3 loop: CASSLVGGAGGYTF. Written as DNA, the CDR3 is TGTGCCAGCAGCTTGGTAGGGGGCGCGGGAGGCTACACCTTC.

The rearrangement uses TRBV6-6 and TRBJ1-4, with D perhaps matching TRBD1 (5 bases). V was clipped by 2 bases and J by 4 bases, with 11 bases between them. Germline V gene data show CDR1 as MNHNY and CDR2 as SVGAGI (reference sequence). This CDR3 is 15 amino acids long. The CDR3 DNA sequence: TGTGCCAGCAGTTACAACCGGGACGGTAATGAAAAACTGTTTTTT. It translates to CASSYNRDGNEKLFF.

This clone was observed once. The chain couples TRBV28 to TRBJ2-7, with 9 bases identical to TRBD1. J gave up 4 bases and V 10 bases, and 5 bases lay outside the gene matches. There are 12 residues in the CDR3. Looked up from germline, CDR1 is MDHEN and CDR2 is SYDVKM. The CDR3 reads CAIRDREYEQYF. CDR3 sequence (DNA): TGTGCCATCCGGGACAGGGAATACGAGCAGTACTTC. Based on the CDR3 plus reference TRBV28 and TRBJ2-7, the full variable domain is DVKVTQSSRYLVKRTGEKVFLECVQDMDHENMFWYRQDPGLGLRLIYFSYDVKMKEKGDIPEGYSVSREKKERFSLILESASTNQTSMYLCAIRDREYEQYFGPGTRLTVT.

This clone occurred a few times. The V and J genes are TRBV18 and TRBJ1-5, with a possible D match to TRBD1 (5 bases). CDR3 length: 15 amino acids. The V end lost 2 bases, the J end lost 3 bases, and 11 bases lay between the germline ends. CDR1 is KGHSH, CDR2 LQKENI, per germline. The CDR3 region has the DNA TGTGCCAGCTCACCATCTGCAGGGTACAATCAGCCCCAGCATTTT. This gives the protein CASSPSAGYNQPQHF. The variable domain in full, completed from reference TRBV18 and TRBJ1-5, reads NAGVMQNPRHLVRRRGQEARLRCSPMKGHSHVYWYRQLPEEGLKFMVYLQKENIIDESGMPKERFSAEFPKEGPSILRIQQVVRGDSAAYFCASSPSAGYNQPQHFGDGTRLSIL.

This sequence joins TRBV12-5 and TRBJ2-2; either TRBD1 or TRBD2 may supply D (5 bases each). The CDR3 sequence is 15 residues long. Germline assignment: CDR1 LGHNT and CDR2 FRNRAP. V gave up 7 bases and J gave up 2 bases, with 14 bases separating them. The CDR3 nucleotides are TGTGCTAGTGCAGGGAGTGGGGTCAACACCGGGGAGCTGTTTTTT. It encodes CASAGSGVNTGELFF.

The rearrangement uses TRBV7-2 and TRBJ2-1; 10 bases match TRBD1. The ends lost 4 bases at V and 8 bases at J; junction bases unmatched: 14. The CDR3 extends over 17 amino acids. Germline CDR1 is SGHTA and CDR2 is FQGNSA. DNA for the CDR3: TGTGCCAGCAGCTGGCGTGGACAGGGGGGAAGGTTGGATGAGCAGTTCTTC. It translates to CASSWRGQGGRLDEQFF. Drawing the rest from reference TRBV7-2 and TRBJ2-1, the complete variable domain is GAGVSQSPSNKVTEKGKDVELRCDPISGHTALYWYRQSLGQGLEFLIYFQGNSAPDKSGLPSDRFSAERTGGSVSTLTIQRTQQEDSAVYLCASSWRGQGGRLDEQFFGPGTRLTVL.

The chain combines TRBV5-8 with TRBJ2-3, with 7 bases matching TRBD2. This CDR3 is built from 16 residues. Germline lookup yields CDR1 SGHTS and CDR2 YDEGEE. The V and J ends lost 1 base and 1 base, in that order; junction bases with no gene match: 6. The CDR3 is CASSLRASGRTDTQYF. In DNA form, the CDR3 reads TGTGCCAGCAGCTTGAGGGCTAGCGGACGCACAGATACGCAGTATTTT.

This rearrangement joins TRBV9 to TRBJ1-4; D call uncertain. Germline CDR1 and CDR2: SGDLS and YYNGEE. Trimming left V 3 bases short and J 4 bases short, with 7 bases between. The CDR3 contains 13 residues. CDR3 sequence: CASSEGFNEKLFF. CDR3 DNA sequence: TGTGCCAGCAGCGAGGGCTTTAATGAAAAACTGTTTTTT.

V usage is TRBV4-3 and J usage is TRBJ1-1; D remains unclear. From germline, CDR1 is LGHNA and CDR2 YSLEER. Trimming removed 0 bases at V and 1 base at J, with 12 bases between. The CDR3 loop spans 16 amino acids. Here the CDR3 DNA reads TGCGCCAGCAGCCAAGATTACGGCCGCGCGAACACTGAAGCTTTCTTT. It translates to CASSQDYGRANTEAFF.